This T cell receptor (beta chain) stems from a study of blood T cell repertoires in COVID-19. Original processing notes: Amplification of reference gene primers provided the estimated nucleated cell counts. Assay: immunoSEQ multiplex PCR; the TCRdb copy retains only in-frame clones and omits some. The V and J calls and clone size are taken from that table; D and trimming were inferred from the DNA. The sample holds fewer than 200,000 clones, around 90% seen once. This CDR3 region has 14 residues. Germline V gene sequence: CDR1 LNHDA, CDR2 SQIVND (reference sequence). Germline trimming cut 1 base from V and 7 bases from J; bases unmatched to any gene: 6.

The chain links TRBV19 to TRBJ1-1; 7 bases line up with TRBD1. This clonotype originated in a man aged 50-60 years who had recovered from COVID-19. Sequenced: peripheral blood. In DNA, the CDR3 is TGTGCCAGTAGTATAGGGGACAGTAGTAATGAAGCTTTCTTT. Protein sequence: CASSIGDSSNEAFF.